A single sample gave rise to the 9 T cell receptor beta chains below, sequenced in a study of identical twins' blood T cells. TCRdb ran MiXCR on the 5' RACE reads and lists one entry per CDR3 protein. This table holds 300,000 to 400,000 distinct CDR3 sequences, around 30% found once. Sample: PBMCs. Receptor source: a woman aged 18-49 years in good health.

This clonotype has just a few counts. The chain carries TRBV7-9 and TRBJ1-5; TRBD1 might be the D (5 bases). This CDR3 region has 14 residues. V gave up 3 bases and J gave up 7 bases, with 13 bases separating them. Germline lookup yields CDR1 SEHNR and CDR2 FQNEAQ (reference sequence). CDR3 nucleotides: TGTGCCAGCAGCTTGGGGGTTGGGGGGCAGCCCCAGCATTTT. Its translation is CASSLGVGGQPQHF.

This clonotype was recorded a few times. V gene TRBV12-3 or TRBV12-4 combines with J gene TRBJ1-3; D might be TRBD1 (6 bases). There are 14 residues in the CDR3. V was trimmed by 3 bases and J by 4 bases, leaving 10 bases between them. In DNA form, the CDR3 reads TGTGCCAGCAGTTTCCGGGACACGGGAAACACCATATATTTT. It codes for CASSFRDTGNTIYF.

The V gene is TRBV6-5, the J gene TRBJ2-2; D is ambiguous. Trimming removed 5 bases from V and 1 base from J, with 5 bases in between. This CDR3 contains 13 residues. CDR1 MNHEY and CDR2 SVGAGI come from the germline V gene. The CDR3 nucleotides read TGTGCCAGCAGTGCGTTGAACACCGGGGAGCTGTTTTTT. This encodes CASSALNTGELFF.

This chain uses TRBV11-2 with TRBJ2-3; the D call may be TRBD1 or TRBD2 (6 bases each). This CDR3 has 14 amino acids. CDR1 and CDR2 from the germline V gene are SGHAT and FQNNGV. Trimming cost V 6 bases and J 4 bases, with 14 bases left between them. CDR3 residues: CASSLGGPADTQYF. CDR3 nucleotides: TGTGCCAGCAGTCTAGGGGGGCCAGCAGATACGCAGTATTTT.

Points on this clonotype: The missing conserved phenylalanine or tryptophan at the end of this CDR3 makes a read error likely. No DNA is shown, since the ends of the CDR3 on it are uncertain; the CDR3 is the one TCRdb lists. The chain joins TRBV29-1 to TRBJ1-3; the listed D gene, TRBD1, was not tested against the DNA. Looked up from germline, CDR1 is SQVTM and CDR2 is ANQGSEA. The CDR3 is 13 amino acids long, termini counted. CDR3 region: CSVSRGSGNTMYS.

The chain employs TRBV7-2 and TRBJ2-3, with D possibly being TRBD1 (6 bases). Germline CDR1 SGHTA, CDR2 FQGNSA. V gave up 3 bases and J gave up 2 bases, with 18 bases separating them. The CDR3 length is 17 residues. CDR3 sequence (DNA): TGTGCCAGCAGCTTTGTCGTGGGGACATCCGCCACAGATACGCAGTATTTT. As protein: CASSFVVGTSATDTQYF.

This clonotype was detected ten times or more. The CDR3 bases are TGTGCCAGCAGTATCACAGGGGGCTTGAACACTGAAGCTTTCTTT. Translating gives CASSITGGLNTEAFF. The chain combines TRBV27 with TRBJ1-1; 9 nucleotides match TRBD1. The V segment lost 5 bases and the J segment 0 bases; nucleotides outside the gene matches: 4. CDR1 is MNHEY and CDR2 is SMNVEV in the germline V gene (reference sequence). The CDR3 sequence is 15 residues long.

Here the CDR3 DNA reads TGTGCCAGCAGTCGACAGGGGGGGGCTTTCTTT. This sequence encodes CASSRQGGAFF. This rearrangement joins TRBV12-3 or TRBV12-4 to TRBJ1-1; 9 positions agree with TRBD1. The CDR3 covers 11 residues. The J segment lost 11 bases and the V segment lost 5 bases, leaving 3 bases of the junction unmatched.

In its sample, this clonotype was seen a few times. The V call is TRBV12-5, the J call TRBJ1-2, with unresolved D. Germline V gene lookup returns CDR1 LGHNT and CDR2 FRNRAP. This CDR3 spans 16 amino acids. The V and J ends lost 1 base and 4 bases respectively, with 16 bases between them. The DNA of the CDR3 is TGTGCTAGTGGTTTGGGAAGGTCCATACTACTCTATGGCTACACCTTC. It codes for CASGLGRSILLYGYTF.